This T cell receptor beta chain came from a study of OX40 agonist ivuxolimab in advanced cancers. Study information: At doses from 0.01 to 10 mg/kg, patients were given intravenous ivuxolimab every 2 weeks.

Clones were read by immunoSEQ multiplex PCR, and TCRdb kept only the in-frame ones, dropping some. This table has over 45,000 clones, 75% to 85% appearing once. Study-wide points: Determination of antigen specificity was not performed for the expanded peripheral T cells. Partial responders treated at 0.1-3.0 mg/kg exhibited clonal expansion among the lowest measured. Both CD4+ and CD8+ T cell populations in blood had undergone clonal expansion by week 6 at 0.1 to 3.0 mg/kg.

The CDR3 contains 13 residues. Germline lookup yields CDR1 MRHNA and CDR2 SNTAGT. Trimming removed 4 bases at V and 5 bases at J, with 9 bases between. As regards this clone: Its antigen is still unknown.

Sequencing used CD4+ or CD8+ T cells sorted from blood, obtained in a trial of the OX40 agonist ivuxolimab. The chain combines TRBV6-4 with TRBJ2-1, with D tentatively TRBD2 (6 bases). This clonotype was sampled from an adult with an advanced solid tumor such as melanoma, head and neck, liver or kidney cancer. CDR3 in DNA: TGTGCCAGCAGTGCCTGGACTAACAATGAGCAGTTCTTC. Protein: CASSAWTNNEQFF.